This T cell receptor beta chain originates from a study of blood T cell repertoires in COVID-19. Study-level information: There were acute and convalescent COVID-19 samples, and they came from the United States, Italy and Spain. Sources were T cells, B-cell-depleted T cells, or PBMCs; the material itself was cDNA or gDNA.

As processed by the authors: Estimates of nucleated cell counts were drawn from the amplification of reference gene primers. Method: immunoSEQ multiplex PCR; TCRdb's copy keeps in-frame clones and lacks some. V and J calls and clone size are copied from that table; D and trimming were computed from the DNA. This repertoire shows roughly 250,000 clones, 70% to 90% found once; its top ten account for about 2.1%. V dropped 5 bases and J dropped 1 base, with 8 bases sitting between them. Germline CDR1 is LNHDA and CDR2 is SQIVND (reference sequence). The CDR3 extends over 13 amino acids. This sequence was found in a woman in her forties who had recovered from COVID-19. Sequencing was done on a sample of peripheral blood. V and J are TRBV19 and TRBJ1-2, with no clear D. CDR3 sequence: CASSPGINYGYTF. CDR3 sequence (DNA): TGTGCCAGTAGTCCCGGGATTAACTATGGCTACACCTTC.